This T cell receptor beta chain was captured in a study of OX40 agonist ivuxolimab in advanced cancers. For context, the study as a whole: Ivuxolimab, which targeted the costimulatory receptor OX40 (CD134), was an agonistic, fully human IgG2 monoclonal antibody. In the dose-escalation cohort, 65% to 90% of patients were male, and the mean age was approximately 60 years, with a range of 23 to 79. Partial responses occurred in three dose-escalation patients: two with cutaneous melanoma and one with hepatocellular carcinoma. The paper reports the monotherapy dose-escalation portion (N of about 50 patients) of the phase I ivuxolimab trial. Intravenous ivuxolimab was administered to patients every 2 weeks at six dose levels: 0.01, 0.1, 0.3, 1.5, 3 and 10 mg/kg. Peripheral TCRbeta sequencing aimed to test whether ivuxolimab altered TCR sequence diversity and caused clonal T-cell expansion. Of the roughly 51 patients in dose escalation, about 19 had hepatocellular carcinoma, roughly 15 had melanoma, 9 had renal cell carcinoma and 9 had head and neck cancer. Patients were allowed to have had prior anti-PD-1, anti-PD-L1 or anti-CTLA-4 therapy, and 40% of the dose-escalation patients had previously received checkpoint inhibitors.

Turning to this clone: The antigen it binds to is not known. No base quality values were provided; no much bigger clone lies one nucleotide off.

Patients with a history of autoimmune disease or receiving systemic immunosuppression were excluded from the trial. In every dose cohort, peripheral blood was drawn for TCR sequencing at baseline, cycle 4 day 1, and cycle 7 day 1. The samples were drawn from a first-in-human, open-label, multicenter phase I dose-escalation trial of ivuxolimab. Adults with locally advanced or metastatic melanoma, renal cell, hepatocellular, or head and neck squamous cell carcinoma were enrolled in the trial. Before TCR sequencing, CD4+ T cells and CD8+ T cells were sorted from peripheral blood as separate populations. Genomic DNA was isolated from the sorted cells so that the TCRbeta CDR3 region could be sequenced. The immunoSEQ Assay was used for sequencing of TCRbeta CDR3 regions. This is the immuneACCESS table as TCRdb keeps it, with only in-frame sequences that have V and J called. A part of the clones is gone; compared with another copy, unresolved V genes explain less than half, and the rest is unexplained. The sample profile shows some 80,000 clones; roughly four fifths of them were found once. Over 0.4% of the sample rests with the top ten.

The cysteine opens and the phenylalanine closes a CDR3 of 15 amino acids. Only the CDR3 DNA is retained, 45 bases long and in frame from the first base. Here V drops 5 bases and J drops 6 bases, and the junction holds 5 bases not matched to any gene. The germline V gene (reference sequence) supplies CDR1 SGHNT and CDR2 YYREEE. On the study overall, not on this receptor specifically: Clonal expansion of both CD4+ and CD8+ blood T cells was observed from baseline to week 6 at doses 0.1 to 3.0 mg/kg. In the 0.1-3.0 mg/kg groups, partial responders had among the lowest normalized peripheral clonal expansion, particularly in CD8+ T cells. Low levels of normalized T-cell clonal expansion were also seen in some nonresponding patients. On average, CD8+ T cells showed more expanded clones than CD4+ T cells after ivuxolimab. Antigen specificity was not determined for the clonally expanded peripheral T cells.

Here the sequenced sample was CD4+ or CD8+ T cells sorted from blood, taken in a trial of the OX40 agonist ivuxolimab. The chain is made from TRBV5-4 and TRBJ2-3, and 14 junction bases match TRBD2. This clonotype was sampled from an adult with an advanced solid tumor such as melanoma, head and neck, liver or kidney cancer. The nucleotide sequence reads as follows: TGTGCCAGCAGGACTAGCGGGAGGGCTTCGGATACGCAGTATTTT. This translates into CASRTSGRASDTQYF. This CDR3, with the reference TRBV5-4 and TRBJ2-3 proteins standing in past its ends, gives the full variable domain ETGVTQSPTHLIKTRGQQVTLRCSSQSGHNTVSWYQQALGQGPQFIFQYYREEENGRGNFPPRFSGLQFPNYSSELNVNALELDDSALYLCASRTSGRASDTQYFGPGTRLTVL.